This is a list of T cell receptor beta chains from one sample in a study of blood T cells in healthy people across ages. MiXCR, run by TCRdb on the 5' RACE reads, gives a single entry per CDR3 protein. The sample consists of around 500,000 distinct CDR3 sequences, less than 60% of them appearing once. The sequencing sample was made of blood. Source of these receptors: an elderly man in good health. The CDR3 runs from the conserved cysteine through the conserved F or W. A D gene is named only where the DNA matches it firmly. Rows may omit the clone size; those that give it use once, few, many or a size class.

d_gene: TRBD2; abundance: -; v_gene: TRBV10-3; j_gene: TRBJ2-1; CDR3nt: TGTGCCATCGGGCCGGGAGGGACTAGCGGGACCAATGAGCAGTTCTTC; CDR3aa: CAIGPGGTSGTNEQFF
d_gene: -; abundance: -; v_gene: TRBV10-3; j_gene: TRBJ2-7; CDR3nt: TGTGCCATCAGTGAGTCTAGGGGGGACGAGCAGTACTTC; CDR3aa: CAISESRGDEQYF
d_gene: TRBD1; abundance: -; v_gene: TRBV29-1; j_gene: TRBJ1-1; CDR3nt: TGCAGCGTCGGACACCGGGACAGGAACACTGAAGCTTTCTTT; CDR3aa: CSVGHRDRNTEAFF
d_gene: -; abundance: -; v_gene: TRBV4-2; j_gene: TRBJ1-2; CDR3nt: TGTGCCAGCAGCCAAGAGAGTTCGGGGAACTATGGCTACACCTTC; CDR3aa: CASSQESSGNYGYTF
d_gene: TRBD2; abundance: -; v_gene: TRBV7-3; j_gene: TRBJ2-5; CDR3nt: TGTGCCAGCAGCTTAACGGGGACTAGCGGGCTTCAAGAGACCCAGTACTTC; CDR3aa: CASSLTGTSGLQETQYF
d_gene: TRBD2; abundance: -; v_gene: TRBV29-1; j_gene: TRBJ2-3; CDR3nt: TGCAGCGTGGGACTAGCGACCCGCACAGATACGCAGTATTTT; CDR3aa: CSVGLATRTDTQYF
d_gene: -; abundance: -; v_gene: TRBV7-9; j_gene: TRBJ2-7; CDR3nt: TGTGCCAGCAGCCTGGACACCTTCGAGCAGTACTTC; CDR3aa: CASSLDTFEQYF
d_gene: -; abundance: -; v_gene: TRBV20-1; j_gene: TRBJ2-7; CDR3nt: TGCAGTGCTAGAGATCTACGGAGCCGCCCCTACGAGCAGTACTTC; CDR3aa: CSARDLRSRPYEQYF
d_gene: TRBD1; abundance: many; v_gene: TRBV6-5; j_gene: TRBJ1-1; CDR3nt: TGTGCCAGCAGCCTACAGGGGACGAACACTGAAGCTTTCTTT; CDR3aa: CASSLQGTNTEAFF
d_gene: TRBD1; abundance: few; v_gene: TRBV12-3/TRBV12-4; j_gene: TRBJ2-7; CDR3nt: TGTGCCAGCAGGTCCACAGGGACAGGAGTATACGAGCAGTACTTC; CDR3aa: CASRSTGTGVYEQYF
d_gene: TRBD1; abundance: few; v_gene: TRBV7-9; j_gene: TRBJ2-7; CDR3nt: TGTGCCAGCAGCCTCCGGACAGGGGGACACTCCGAGCAGTACTTC; CDR3aa: CASSLRTGGHSEQYF
d_gene: -; abundance: -; v_gene: TRBV24-1; j_gene: TRBJ2-2; CDR3nt: TGTGCCACCAGTGCCGCCATCGGCACCGGGGAGCTGTTTTTT; CDR3aa: CATSAAIGTGELFF
d_gene: -; abundance: -; v_gene: TRBV18; j_gene: TRBJ2-6; CDR3nt: TGTGCCAGCTCACCAGACGGGAGCTCTGGGGCCAACGTCCTGACTTTC; CDR3aa: CASSPDGSSGANVLTF
d_gene: -; abundance: -; v_gene: TRBV20-1; j_gene: TRBJ2-7; CDR3nt: TGCAGTGCTAGGTCCGGGACACGCTCCTACGAGCAGTACTTC; CDR3aa: CSARSGTRSYEQYF
d_gene: -; abundance: few; v_gene: TRBV29-1; j_gene: TRBJ2-5; CDR3nt: TGCAGCGTTCCCCCGTCGGGGAATGGAAAGACCCAGTACTTC; CDR3aa: CSVPPSGNGKTQYF
d_gene: -; abundance: -; v_gene: TRBV20-1; j_gene: TRBJ2-1; CDR3nt: TGCAGTGCTAGAGATCCGGGGGAAGTCGGCTCCTACAATGAGCAGTTCTTC; CDR3aa: CSARDPGEVGSYNEQFF
d_gene: -; abundance: few; v_gene: TRBV20-1; j_gene: TRBJ1-5; CDR3nt: TGCAGTGCTAGAACAAGACAGGCGGCGGGTCAGCCCCAGCATTTT; CDR3aa: CSARTRQAAGQPQHF
d_gene: -; abundance: -; v_gene: TRBV20-1; j_gene: TRBJ1-5; CDR3nt: TGCAGTGCTCGTAAGAGCAATCAGCCCCAGCATTTT; CDR3aa: CSARKSNQPQHF
d_gene: -; abundance: few; v_gene: TRBV7-8; j_gene: TRBJ1-2; CDR3nt: TGTGCCAGCAGTAGACTCCGGGAATCCTATGGCTACACCTTC; CDR3aa: CASSRLRESYGYTF
d_gene: TRBD2; abundance: -; v_gene: TRBV9; j_gene: TRBJ2-1; CDR3nt: TGTGCCGGCAGCGTAGCTTCCGGGACTAGCGGGAGGTTGGGTGATGAGCAGTTCTTC; CDR3aa: CAGSVASGTSGRLGDEQFF
d_gene: TRBD2; abundance: -; v_gene: TRBV7-2; j_gene: TRBJ2-1; CDR3nt: TGTGCCAGCAGCTCCGGACTAGCGGGAGGGGGAGGGCATGAGCAGTTCTTC; CDR3aa: CASSSGLAGGGGHEQFF
d_gene: TRBD1; abundance: -; v_gene: TRBV29-1; j_gene: TRBJ1-2; CDR3nt: TGCAGCGTTGAAGAAAAGGTGACAGGGAGGTCTGGCTACACCTTC; CDR3aa: CSVEEKVTGRSGYTF
d_gene: -; abundance: -; v_gene: TRBV6-6; j_gene: TRBJ1-5; CDR3nt: TGTGCCAGCAGTTTAGTCCAGACTACAAATCAGCCCCAGCATTTT; CDR3aa: CASSLVQTTNQPQHF
d_gene: -; abundance: -; v_gene: TRBV20-1; j_gene: TRBJ2-1; CDR3nt: TGCAGTGCTCCCTCCGAGCGGTACTACAATGAGCAGTTCTTC; CDR3aa: CSAPSERYYNEQFF
d_gene: -; abundance: -; v_gene: TRBV7-2; j_gene: TRBJ2-7; CDR3nt: TGTGCCAGCAGCTTAGTGTCAGGGGAAGGTTACGAGCAGTACTTC; CDR3aa: CASSLVSGEGYEQYF
d_gene: -; abundance: few; v_gene: TRBV9; j_gene: TRBJ1-1; CDR3nt: TGTGCCAGCAGCGTAGTTGACAACCCTCGGGGCACTGAAGCTTTCTTT; CDR3aa: CASSVVDNPRGTEAFF
d_gene: -; abundance: once; v_gene: TRBV5-1; j_gene: TRBJ2-1; CDR3nt: TGCGCCAGCAGCTTGATAGGGGGTCGATCCTACAATGAGCAGTTCTTC; CDR3aa: CASSLIGGRSYNEQFF
d_gene: -; abundance: -; v_gene: TRBV5-1; j_gene: TRBJ2-7; CDR3nt: TGCGCCAGCAGCCCCCTTGCGGGGGCCGGCTACGAGCAGTACTTC; CDR3aa: CASSPLAGAGYEQYF
d_gene: -; abundance: -; v_gene: TRBV12-3/TRBV12-4; j_gene: TRBJ2-5; CDR3nt: TGTGCCAGCAGTTTCATGGGGACCCAAGAGACCCAGTACTTC; CDR3aa: CASSFMGTQETQYF
d_gene: -; abundance: -; v_gene: TRBV11-2; j_gene: TRBJ1-1; CDR3nt: TGTGCCAGCAGCTCTCAGATCCAAAACACTGAAGCTTTCTTT; CDR3aa: CASSSQIQNTEAFF
d_gene: -; abundance: -; v_gene: TRBV7-2; j_gene: TRBJ2-3; CDR3nt: TGTGCCAGCAGCTCAGGAGGACGGACGCAGTATTTT; CDR3aa: CASSSGGRTQYF
d_gene: -; abundance: -; v_gene: TRBV6-5; j_gene: TRBJ2-3; CDR3nt: TGTGCCAGCAGCACGCGAGGGACCCCTCAGCCAGATACGCAGTATTTT; CDR3aa: CASSTRGTPQPDTQYF
d_gene: TRBD2; abundance: -; v_gene: TRBV12-3/TRBV12-4; j_gene: TRBJ2-5; CDR3nt: TGTGCCAGCAGTTTAGCGCCAGCGGGAGGGCCGAAGACCCAGTACTTC; CDR3aa: CASSLAPAGGPKTQYF
d_gene: -; abundance: few; v_gene: TRBV3-1; j_gene: TRBJ1-2; CDR3nt: TGTGCCAGCAGCCAAGCCAGCGCGCGTGGCTACACCTTC; CDR3aa: CASSQASARGYTF
d_gene: TRBD1; abundance: many; v_gene: TRBV6-5; j_gene: TRBJ2-7; CDR3nt: TGTGCCAGCAGTTACGGGGACAGGGGGCCCTACGAGCAGTACTTC; CDR3aa: CASSYGDRGPYEQYF
d_gene: TRBD1; abundance: few; v_gene: TRBV10-3; j_gene: TRBJ2-7; CDR3nt: TGTGCCATCAGCCCCCGAATTGGTCAGGGGGACTACGAGCAGTACTTC; CDR3aa: CAISPRIGQGDYEQYF
d_gene: -; abundance: -; v_gene: TRBV7-2; j_gene: TRBJ1-5; CDR3nt: TGTGCCAGCAGCTTAGCATATGGAGGCGGTAGCAATCAGCCCCAGCATTTT; CDR3aa: CASSLAYGGGSNQPQHF
d_gene: TRBD2; abundance: -; v_gene: TRBV20-1; j_gene: TRBJ2-7; CDR3nt: TGCAGTGCCCTGCGCCCAGTAGCGGGAGGGCCTTACGAGCAGTACTTC; CDR3aa: CSALRPVAGGPYEQYF
d_gene: TRBD2; abundance: -; v_gene: TRBV29-1; j_gene: TRBJ2-3; CDR3nt: TGCAGCGTGTACGGGGGGGTCGCCACAGATACGCAGTATTTT; CDR3aa: CSVYGGVATDTQYF
d_gene: -; abundance: few; v_gene: TRBV11-1; j_gene: TRBJ1-6; CDR3nt: TGTGCCAGCAGCTTTGGAGGGGTTAATTCACCCCTCCACTTT; CDR3aa: CASSFGGVNSPLHF
d_gene: -; abundance: -; v_gene: TRBV30; j_gene: TRBJ2-1; CDR3nt: TGTGCCTGGATTCATGGGGACAATGAGCAGTTCTTC; CDR3aa: CAWIHGDNEQFF
d_gene: -; abundance: few; v_gene: TRBV11-2; j_gene: TRBJ2-5; CDR3nt: TGTGCCAGCAGCTTCCCCTGGCCGGGAGAGACCCAGTACTTC; CDR3aa: CASSFPWPGETQYF
d_gene: TRBD2; abundance: -; v_gene: TRBV12-3/TRBV12-4; j_gene: TRBJ2-1; CDR3nt: TGTGCCAGCATTCAAGGGCTAGCGGGTTACAATGAGCAGTTCTTC; CDR3aa: CASIQGLAGYNEQFF
d_gene: TRBD1; abundance: few; v_gene: TRBV29-1; j_gene: TRBJ2-3; CDR3nt: TGCAGCGCCATAGACAGGGGCCGGGGCACAGATACGCAGTATTTT; CDR3aa: CSAIDRGRGTDTQYF
d_gene: -; abundance: -; v_gene: TRBV21-1; j_gene: TRBJ2-3; CDR3nt: TGTGCCAGCAGCTATCCGCCGGGACTCTCTACAGATACGCAGTATTTT; CDR3aa: CASSYPPGLSTDTQYF
d_gene: -; abundance: few; v_gene: TRBV4-3; j_gene: TRBJ2-3; CDR3nt: TGCGCCAGCAGCCCCACCGGCTCCCCAGATACGCAGTATTTT; CDR3aa: CASSPTGSPDTQYF
d_gene: TRBD1; abundance: -; v_gene: TRBV7-2; j_gene: TRBJ1-5; CDR3nt: TGTGCCAGCAGCGGGACAGGGTATAGCAATCAGCCCCAGCATTTT; CDR3aa: CASSGTGYSNQPQHF
d_gene: -; abundance: few; v_gene: TRBV7-2; j_gene: TRBJ2-3; CDR3nt: TGTGCCAGCAGCTTAGGGAGCGGCTTCACCACAGATACGCAGTATTTT; CDR3aa: CASSLGSGFTTDTQYF
d_gene: -; abundance: -; v_gene: TRBV18; j_gene: TRBJ2-7; CDR3nt: TGTGCCAGCTCACCAGCTAGGTCCACCTACGAGCAGTACTTC; CDR3aa: CASSPARSTYEQYF